The source of this T cell receptor (beta chain) is a study of CD8 T cells in ankylosing spondylitis. Quantitative 5'-RACE with molecular barcodes generated TCR beta libraries. TCRdb re-called the 5' RACE reads with MiXCR, one entry per CDR3 protein. This repertoire shows under 200,000 distinct CDR3 sequences, approximately 9.9% found once; its top ten account for roughly 16%. This clonotype was counted between two and nine times. Its antigen remains unknown. The V end was cut by 4 bases, the J end by 6 bases, with 18 bases between. Germline assignment: CDR1 MNHEY and CDR2 SVGAGI. The CDR3 consists of 16 residues. Study observations and caveats: One TCR beta motif, made up of eight highly homologous variants, appeared characteristic of ankylosing spondylitis blood.

This sequence was found in a female donor with ankylosing spondylitis or in good health (not recorded which). The chain links TRBV6-5 to TRBJ1-4; D gene uncertain. Sequences were obtained from blood, either unsorted or a sorted T cell fraction (not recorded which). The CDR3 region is CASSFTSGSPDEKLFF. In DNA form, the CDR3 reads TGTGCCAGCAGTTTCACCTCCGGGTCACCGGATGAAAAACTGTTTTTT.